This entry describes one TCR beta chain. Its antigen is not identified. The source of the sample is a study of identical twins. Study-level points and caveats: Excess sharing between twins was weaker in beta out-of-frame sequences. Among out-of-frame alpha sequences shared by twins, low generation probability occurred in excess. Fewer insertions were carried by abundant cord blood beta clonotypes, but none was seen in memory repertoires.

The CDR3 runs 15 residues. Germline trimming cut 0 bases from V and 7 bases from J; bases unmatched to any gene: 6. Germline V gene sequence: CDR1 DFQATT, CDR2 SNEGSKA (reference sequence). One entry per CDR3 protein results from TCRdb running MiXCR on the 5' RACE reads. Of some 1,700,000 distinct CDR3 sequences listed, about 31% are singletons. The rearrangement uses TRBV20-1 and TRBJ1-6; 7 nucleotides agree with TRBD1. The sequence came from a newborn girl in good health. Material: cord blood. The CDR3 coding sequence is TGCAGTGCTAGAGACTCCGGGACAGCAAATTCACCCCTCCACTTT. This codes for CSARDSGTANSPLHF.